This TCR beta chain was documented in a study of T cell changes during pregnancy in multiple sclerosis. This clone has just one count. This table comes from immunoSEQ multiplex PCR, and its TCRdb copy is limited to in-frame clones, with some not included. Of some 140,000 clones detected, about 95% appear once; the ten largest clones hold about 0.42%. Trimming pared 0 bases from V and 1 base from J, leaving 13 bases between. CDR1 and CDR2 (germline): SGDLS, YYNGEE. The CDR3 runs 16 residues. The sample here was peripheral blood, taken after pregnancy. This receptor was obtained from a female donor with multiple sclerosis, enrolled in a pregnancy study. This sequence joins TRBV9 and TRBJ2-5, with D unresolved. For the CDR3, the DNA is TGTGCCAGCAGCGTAGCCCCAAGTACATTCCAAGAGACCCAGTACTTC. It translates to CASSVAPSTFQETQYF.